This is a list of T cell receptor beta chains from one sample in a study of T-cell memory formation after mild COVID-19. TCRdb processed the 5' RACE reads anew with MiXCR; each CDR3 protein has one entry. The sample holds over 150,000 distinct CDR3 sequences; 10% to 15% are singletons and the top ten take about 3.3%. Sequencing used PBMCs or a T cell subset sorted from them (not recorded which). These receptors were taken from a young man who had mild COVID-19 (a few samples of this study predate the infection). Cell type and time point are not known. The CDR3 runs from the conserved cysteine through the conserved F or W. Fields, in order: J gene, D gene, V gene, clone size, CDR3 protein, CDR3 DNA. D genes are given only for firm matches. Size is stated for part of the rows, as once, few or many counts, or as a class when the clone is expanded.

j_call: TRBJ1-1; d_call: -; v_call: TRBV12-3/TRBV12-4; clone_size: few; cdr3_aa: CASSGRLTEAFF; cdr3_nt: TGTGCCAGCAGTGGTCGGCTCACTGAAGCTTTCTTT
j_call: TRBJ1-1; d_call: -; v_call: TRBV20-1; clone_size: -; cdr3_aa: CSAPGGAEAFF; cdr3_nt: TGCAGTGCTCCTGGGGGGGCTGAAGCTTTCTTT
j_call: TRBJ2-3; d_call: -; v_call: TRBV5-6; clone_size: few; cdr3_aa: CASSFLQGTDTQYF; cdr3_nt: TGTGCCAGCAGCTTCCTTCAGGGCACAGATACGCAGTATTTT
j_call: TRBJ2-5; d_call: -; v_call: TRBV6-6; clone_size: few; cdr3_aa: CASSNRASGAETQYF; cdr3_nt: TGTGCCAGCAGTAACCGAGCGTCGGGGGCAGAGACCCAGTACTTC
j_call: TRBJ1-1; d_call: -; v_call: TRBV7-9; clone_size: few; cdr3_aa: CASSPPGGWAVNTEAFF; cdr3_nt: TGTGCCAGCAGCCCTCCGGGGGGCTGGGCAGTGAACACTGAAGCTTTCTTT
j_call: TRBJ2-4; d_call: -; v_call: TRBV4-1; clone_size: -; cdr3_aa: CASSQRMRGIAKNIQYF; cdr3_nt: TGCGCCAGCAGCCAGCGAATGAGGGGAATAGCCAAAAACATTCAGTACTTC
j_call: TRBJ1-1; d_call: TRBD1; v_call: TRBV7-6; clone_size: -; cdr3_aa: CASSLVPTGARTEAFF; cdr3_nt: TGTGCCAGCAGCTTAGTCCCTACAGGGGCGAGGACTGAAGCTTTCTTT
j_call: TRBJ1-1; d_call: TRBD1; v_call: TRBV7-2; clone_size: -; cdr3_aa: CASSFAGTGRQDFF; cdr3_nt: TGTGCCAGCAGCTTCGCCGGGACAGGCCGTCAAGATTTCTTT
j_call: TRBJ2-7; d_call: TRBD1; v_call: TRBV18; clone_size: -; cdr3_aa: CASSLQGSEQYF; cdr3_nt: TGTGCCAGCTCCCTACAGGGGTCCGAGCAGTACTTC
j_call: TRBJ2-5; d_call: TRBD1; v_call: TRBV5-1; clone_size: -; cdr3_aa: CASASVGQEKETQYF; cdr3_nt: TGCGCCAGCGCCTCTGTTGGACAGGAGAAAGAGACCCAGTACTTC
j_call: TRBJ2-5; d_call: -; v_call: TRBV4-3; clone_size: -; cdr3_aa: CASSQERRAAGQETQYF; cdr3_nt: TGCGCCAGCAGCCAAGAACGCCGGGCCGCGGGACAAGAGACCCAGTACTTC
j_call: TRBJ2-5; d_call: TRBD2; v_call: TRBV6-5; clone_size: -; cdr3_aa: CASGEGRQETQYF; cdr3_nt: TGTGCCAGCGGGGAGGGGCGGCAAGAGACCCAGTACTTC
j_call: TRBJ2-5; d_call: -; v_call: TRBV10-2; clone_size: -; cdr3_aa: CASSDPTQMKTQYF; cdr3_nt: TGCGCCAGCAGTGACCCGACCCAAATGAAGACCCAGTACTTC
j_call: TRBJ1-4; d_call: -; v_call: TRBV7-9; clone_size: few; cdr3_aa: CASHVGGTANEKLFF; cdr3_nt: TGTGCCAGCCACGTAGGGGGTACAGCTAATGAAAAACTGTTTTTT
j_call: TRBJ2-1; d_call: TRBD1; v_call: TRBV2; clone_size: -; cdr3_aa: CASKVGQGAYNEQFF; cdr3_nt: TGTGCCAGCAAGGTCGGACAGGGAGCCTACAATGAGCAGTTCTTC
j_call: TRBJ1-2; d_call: TRBD1; v_call: TRBV20-1; clone_size: few; cdr3_aa: CSARDRDNYGYTF; cdr3_nt: TGCAGTGCTCGGGACAGGGATAACTATGGCTACACCTTC
j_call: TRBJ1-5; d_call: TRBD1; v_call: TRBV7-2; clone_size: -; cdr3_aa: CASSPRDRRNQPQHF; cdr3_nt: TGTGCCAGCAGCCCACGGGACAGGAGAAATCAGCCCCAGCATTTT
j_call: TRBJ1-3; d_call: TRBD1; v_call: TRBV9; clone_size: -; cdr3_aa: CASSGQGAGGNTIYF; cdr3_nt: TGTGCCAGCAGCGGACAGGGGGCCGGAGGAAACACCATATATTTT
j_call: TRBJ2-1; d_call: TRBD2; v_call: TRBV6-2/TRBV6-3; clone_size: -; cdr3_aa: CASSSFQRGAYNEQFF; cdr3_nt: TGTGCCAGCAGTTCCTTCCAGCGGGGGGCGTACAATGAGCAGTTCTTC
j_call: TRBJ2-5; d_call: -; v_call: TRBV5-1; clone_size: -; cdr3_aa: CASSLMSEQETQYF; cdr3_nt: TGCGCCAGCAGCTTGATGTCAGAGCAAGAGACCCAGTACTTC
j_call: TRBJ1-4; d_call: TRBD1; v_call: TRBV7-8; clone_size: few; cdr3_aa: CASSLGPGYGTAYEKLFF; cdr3_nt: TGTGCCAGCAGCCTGGGTCCGGGTTACGGGACAGCGTATGAAAAACTGTTTTTT
j_call: TRBJ2-4; d_call: -; v_call: TRBV6-7; clone_size: -; cdr3_aa: CASSYSAGELAKNIQYF; cdr3_nt: TGTGCCAGCAGTTACTCGGCCGGGGAGCTAGCCAAAAACATTCAGTACTTC
j_call: TRBJ2-5; d_call: TRBD2; v_call: TRBV20-1; clone_size: -; cdr3_aa: CSASVGGGAEETQYF; cdr3_nt: TGCAGTGCTAGCGTAGGCGGGGGGGCCGAGGAGACCCAGTACTTC
j_call: TRBJ2-3; d_call: TRBD2; v_call: TRBV5-1; clone_size: few; cdr3_aa: CASSLSAGGRTDTQYF; cdr3_nt: TGCGCCAGCAGCTTGTCGGCGGGGGGTAGGACAGATACGCAGTATTTT
j_call: TRBJ2-3; d_call: -; v_call: TRBV7-2; clone_size: -; cdr3_aa: CASSFEIADTQYF; cdr3_nt: TGTGCCAGCAGCTTCGAGATAGCTGATACGCAGTATTTT
j_call: TRBJ2-1; d_call: -; v_call: TRBV6-4; clone_size: few; cdr3_aa: CASSETASSYNEQFF; cdr3_nt: TGTGCCAGCAGTGAGACAGCTAGCTCCTACAATGAGCAGTTCTTC
j_call: TRBJ1-5; d_call: -; v_call: TRBV6-1; clone_size: -; cdr3_aa: CASSEGHDQPQHF; cdr3_nt: TGTGCCAGCAGTGAAGGGCACGATCAGCCCCAGCATTTT
j_call: TRBJ1-2; d_call: -; v_call: TRBV9; clone_size: few; cdr3_aa: CASSTGVPRGGYTF; cdr3_nt: TGTGCCAGCAGCACCGGGGTCCCCCGCGGAGGCTACACCTTC
j_call: TRBJ2-4; d_call: -; v_call: TRBV3-1; clone_size: once; cdr3_aa: CASSLGNVAKNIQYF; cdr3_nt: TGTGCCAGCAGTCTGGGAAACGTAGCCAAAAACATTCAGTACTTC
j_call: TRBJ2-3; d_call: -; v_call: TRBV28; clone_size: few; cdr3_aa: CASAHRETDTQYF; cdr3_nt: TGTGCCAGCGCCCACAGGGAAACAGATACGCAGTATTTT
j_call: TRBJ1-6; d_call: -; v_call: TRBV5-1; clone_size: many; cdr3_aa: CASSREGDPIEFLHF; cdr3_nt: TGCGCCAGCAGCCGGGAGGGGGACCCCATTGAATTTCTCCACTTT
j_call: TRBJ1-1; d_call: -; v_call: TRBV9; clone_size: many; cdr3_aa: CASSVALGTEAFF; cdr3_nt: TGTGCCAGCAGCGTAGCTTTGGGAACTGAAGCTTTCTTT
j_call: TRBJ2-5; d_call: -; v_call: TRBV28; clone_size: -; cdr3_aa: CASRPTGSQETQYF; cdr3_nt: TGTGCCAGCAGGCCGACAGGCAGCCAAGAGACCCAGTACTTC
j_call: TRBJ1-5; d_call: TRBD1; v_call: TRBV4-3; clone_size: many; cdr3_aa: CASSQDRGQPQHF; cdr3_nt: TGTGCCAGCAGCCAGGACAGGGGCCAGCCCCAGCATTTT
j_call: TRBJ1-2; d_call: -; v_call: TRBV12-3/TRBV12-4; clone_size: few; cdr3_aa: CASSLASGYDYGYTF; cdr3_nt: TGTGCCAGCAGTTTAGCGTCAGGGTACGACTATGGCTACACCTTC
j_call: TRBJ1-6; d_call: -; v_call: TRBV7-3; clone_size: -; cdr3_aa: CASSLRGLRNSPLHF; cdr3_nt: TGTGCCAGCAGCTTAAGGGGTCTTAGAAATTCACCCCTCCACTTT
j_call: TRBJ1-2; d_call: -; v_call: TRBV29-1; clone_size: few; cdr3_aa: CSVAFRRGSGYTF; cdr3_nt: TGCAGCGTTGCGTTCCGGCGCGGAAGTGGCTACACCTTC
j_call: TRBJ2-5; d_call: -; v_call: TRBV6-2/TRBV6-3; clone_size: -; cdr3_aa: CASSYSRGPRETQYF; cdr3_nt: TGTGCCAGCAGTTACTCGCGCGGGCCCAGGGAGACCCAGTACTTC
j_call: TRBJ2-3; d_call: -; v_call: TRBV6-6; clone_size: -; cdr3_aa: CASNPGGTQYF; cdr3_nt: TGTGCCAGCAATCCCGGCGGTACGCAGTATTTT
j_call: TRBJ2-2; d_call: TRBD2; v_call: TRBV29-1; clone_size: few; cdr3_aa: CSVGGLAGGANTGELFF; cdr3_nt: TGCAGCGTTGGGGGACTAGCGGGGGGCGCGAACACCGGGGAGCTGTTTTTT
j_call: TRBJ2-5; d_call: TRBD2; v_call: TRBV3-1; clone_size: few; cdr3_aa: CASSQGLAGIRDFEETQYF; cdr3_nt: TGTGCCAGCAGCCAAGGACTAGCGGGGATTAGGGATTTTGAGGAGACCCAGTACTTC
j_call: TRBJ2-7; d_call: TRBD1; v_call: TRBV20-1; clone_size: -; cdr3_aa: CSASLGGQTYEQYF; cdr3_nt: TGCAGTGCTAGCTTAGGGGGACAGACCTACGAGCAGTACTTC
j_call: TRBJ1-1; d_call: -; v_call: TRBV11-2; clone_size: few; cdr3_aa: CASRPVMGGSPEAFF; cdr3_nt: TGTGCCAGCAGACCCGTTATGGGGGGAAGTCCTGAAGCTTTCTTT
j_call: TRBJ1-5; d_call: -; v_call: TRBV7-2; clone_size: many; cdr3_aa: CASSPQRNQPQHF; cdr3_nt: TGTGCCAGCAGCCCACAACGAAATCAGCCCCAGCATTTT
j_call: TRBJ2-3; d_call: -; v_call: TRBV24-1; clone_size: -; cdr3_aa: CATSATETDTQYF; cdr3_nt: TGTGCCACCAGTGCGACAGAAACAGATACGCAGTATTTT
j_call: TRBJ2-5; d_call: TRBD2; v_call: TRBV7-2; clone_size: -; cdr3_aa: CASSLAAGGLVGMRANQYF; cdr3_nt: TGTGCCAGCAGCTTAGCAGCGGGGGGTTTAGTGGGTATGAGGGCGAACCAGTACTTC
j_call: TRBJ1-5; d_call: -; v_call: TRBV9; clone_size: many; cdr3_aa: CASSPRPRGRGDSNQPQHF; cdr3_nt: TGTGCCAGCAGCCCCCGTCCAAGGGGGAGGGGGGATAGCAATCAGCCCCAGCATTTT
j_call: TRBJ2-3; d_call: -; v_call: TRBV7-2; clone_size: -; cdr3_aa: CASSPPPESDTQYF; cdr3_nt: TGTGCCAGCAGTCCCCCGCCGGAATCAGATACGCAGTATTTT
j_call: TRBJ1-1; d_call: -; v_call: TRBV5-1; clone_size: -; cdr3_aa: CASSLGSLNTEAFF; cdr3_nt: TGCGCCAGCAGCCTTGGCAGCCTGAACACTGAAGCTTTCTTT
j_call: TRBJ2-2; d_call: -; v_call: TRBV7-9; clone_size: -; cdr3_aa: CASSSTRGLNTGELFF; cdr3_nt: TGTGCCAGCAGCTCTACCCGGGGACTTAACACCGGGGAGCTGTTTTTT
j_call: TRBJ1-1; d_call: -; v_call: TRBV2; clone_size: few; cdr3_aa: CASSDLGTNTEAFF; cdr3_nt: TGTGCCAGCAGTGATCTGGGGACGAACACTGAAGCTTTCTTT
j_call: TRBJ2-2; d_call: -; v_call: TRBV12-3/TRBV12-4; clone_size: few; cdr3_aa: CASSLALFVGGRSGTGELFF; cdr3_nt: TGTGCCAGCAGTTTAGCGCTCTTTGTTGGGGGGCGCTCAGGCACCGGGGAGCTGTTTTTT
j_call: TRBJ2-7; d_call: -; v_call: TRBV4-2; clone_size: few; cdr3_aa: CASSQAQFAYEQYF; cdr3_nt: TGTGCCAGCAGCCAAGCTCAGTTCGCCTACGAGCAGTACTTC
j_call: TRBJ1-1; d_call: TRBD1; v_call: TRBV2; clone_size: -; cdr3_aa: CASSTPGQGEAFF; cdr3_nt: TGTGCCAGCAGTACCCCGGGACAGGGAGAAGCTTTCTTT